A selection of T cell receptor beta chains follows, all from one sample in a study of STAT5B mutations in CD4+ large granular lymphocyte leukemia. Produced via immunoSEQ multiplex PCR; TCRdb's table is partial and in-frame only. This sample has approximately 31,000 clones, with about three quarters found just once. The source material was CD4+ T cells from blood buffy coats. Receptor source: a human donor in good health. The CDR3 runs from the conserved cysteine through the conserved F or W. A D gene is named only where the DNA matches it firmly. Where a row states a size, it is once, few, many or the class of an expanded clone; other rows omit it.

clone_size d_call j_call v_call cdr3_nt cdr3_aa
- TRBD1 TRBJ1-2 TRBV28 TGTGCCAGCAGTACCCGGGACAGGGGGCACTACACCTTC CASSTRDRGHYTF
- - TRBJ2-2 TRBV5-5 TGTGCCAGCAGCTTGTGGGGATCCGGGGAGCTGTTTTTT CASSLWGSGELFF
- TRBD1 TRBJ1-5 TRBV19 TGTGCCAGTAGTCCGTACTTGCCGGGACAGCACAATCAGCCCCAGCATTTT CASSPYLPGQHNQPQHF
- - TRBJ1-1 TRBV14 TGTGCCAGCAGCGGAGGCGCTTCATTCACTGAAGCTTTCTTT CASSGGASFTEAFF
- TRBD1 TRBJ2-6 TRBV5-5 TGTGCCAGCAGCCACGACAGGGTGTGGGCCAACGTCCTGACTTTC CASSHDRVWANVLTF
- TRBD2 TRBJ2-5 TRBV5-1 TGCGCCAGCAGCTTGGAAGGGACTAGGGGGGAGACCCAGTACTTC CASSLEGTRGETQYF
- - TRBJ1-3 TRBV6-5 TGTGCCGGAAGCCAGGGGTATCGAAACACCATATATTTT CAGSQGYRNTIYF
- - TRBJ1-2 TRBV28 TGTGCCAGCAGGGGAGCTCTAGGGGCCTATGGCTACACCTTC CASRGALGAYGYTF
few - TRBJ2-5 TRBV4-3 TGCGCCAGCAGCCACGACACGTCCCGAGAGACCCAGTACTTC CASSHDTSRETQYF
- - TRBJ1-5 TRBV6-5 TGTGCCAGCAGCCCCACCACCTCGGTCAATCAGCCCCAGCATTTT CASSPTTSVNQPQHF
few TRBD1 TRBJ1-6 TRBV4-2 TGTGCCAGCAGCCAAGAAGGGGTCTGGGGACAGGTCGCAGATTCACCCCTCCACTTT CASSQEGVWGQVADSPLHF
- - TRBJ1-4 TRBV19 TGTGCCAGTAGTATAGCCCAAGGAAGTGAAAAACTGTTTTTT CASSIAQGSEKLFF
- - TRBJ1-1 TRBV12-5 TGTGCTAGTGGTTTGGTCGTAGGGAAAACTGAAGCTTTCTTT CASGLVVGKTEAFF
- - TRBJ1-1 TRBV7-2 TGTGCCAGCAGCCTTCTGGGGGGCACTGAAGCTTTCTTT CASSLLGGTEAFF
few - TRBJ1-5 TRBV2 TGTGCCAGCAGTGGGAGAGCAGAGTTTAATCAGCCCCAGCATTTT CASSGRAEFNQPQHF
- TRBD1 TRBJ1-4 TRBV2 TGTGCCAGCAGTGAACTTCTGTCGGGGACAGGGGAAAAACTGTTTTTT CASSELLSGTGEKLFF
- TRBD1 TRBJ1-1 TRBV5-1 TGCGCCAGCAGCTTAGGAGGGGGCAAGAACACTGAAGCTTTCTTT CASSLGGGKNTEAFF
- - TRBJ2-2 TRBV5-1 TGCGCCAGCAGGCCTAACCCAACCTCCGGGGAGCTGTTTTTT CASRPNPTSGELFF
- TRBD1 TRBJ2-3 TRBV7-6 TGTGCCAGCAGCTTAAGGGGACAGGGTCAGTATTTT CASSLRGQGQYF
- - TRBJ2-3 TRBV7-3 TGTGCCAGCAGCTTAAGTCATACTAGCTCGGGGGGCACAGATACGCAGTATTTT CASSLSHTSSGGTDTQYF